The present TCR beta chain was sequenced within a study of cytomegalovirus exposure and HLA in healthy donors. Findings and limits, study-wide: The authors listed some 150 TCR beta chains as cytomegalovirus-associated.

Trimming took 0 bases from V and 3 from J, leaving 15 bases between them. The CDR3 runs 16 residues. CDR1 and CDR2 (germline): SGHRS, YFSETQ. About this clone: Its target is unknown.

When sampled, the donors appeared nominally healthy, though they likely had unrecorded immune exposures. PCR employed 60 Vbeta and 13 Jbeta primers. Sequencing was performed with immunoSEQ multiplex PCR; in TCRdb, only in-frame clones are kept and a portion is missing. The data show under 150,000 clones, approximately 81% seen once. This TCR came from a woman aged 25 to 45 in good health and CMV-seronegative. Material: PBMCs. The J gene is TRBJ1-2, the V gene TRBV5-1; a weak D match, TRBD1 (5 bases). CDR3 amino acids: CASSLGYRPMDYGYTF. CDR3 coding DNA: TGCGCCAGCAGCTTGGGTTACAGGCCTATGGACTATGGCTACACCTTC.